The 20 T cell receptor beta chains below come from one sample, sequenced in a study of blood T cell repertoires in COVID-19. Profiling relied on immunoSEQ multiplex PCR, and the TCRdb table lists in-frame clones only, not all of them. The sample contains 400,000 to 550,000 clones, 80% to 90% of which appear only once. The sequenced sample consisted of peripheral blood. These receptors came from a woman in her thirties with acute or convalescent COVID-19.

The chain combines TRBV11-1 with TRBJ2-7; D perhaps matches TRBD2 (5 bases). CDR1 is SGHAT and CDR2 is FQDESV in the germline V gene (reference sequence). This CDR3 has 14 residues. V lost 1 base, J lost 5 bases, and 12 bases lay in between. CDR3: CASSLDYGGDEQYF. The CDR3 coding sequence is TGTGCCAGCAGCTTAGACTACGGAGGAGACGAGCAGTACTTC.

Worth noting for this clone: At one end, the junction sequence differs from germline, possibly due to a read error. The chain carries TRBV10-3 and TRBJ2-5; 8 positions agree with TRBD2. The CDR3 loop spans 13 amino acids. Looked up from germline, CDR1 is ENHRY and CDR2 is SYGVKD. The CDR3 sequence is CAIGEAGGETQYF. In nucleotides, the CDR3 is TGTGCCATCGGTGAGGCGGGGGGAGAGACCCAGTACTTC.

This clone was seen a single time. The rearrangement joins TRBV19 to TRBJ1-1, with TRBD1 matching 7 bases. The V gene's germline CDR1 is LNHDA and CDR2 SQIVND (reference sequence). J lost 11 bases, V lost 9 bases, and 21 bases had no gene match. The CDR3 consists of 15 residues. The CDR3 loop reads CASDSTGVFLGDAFF. The CDR3 DNA sequence: TGTGCCAGCGATTCTACAGGGGTATTTCTCGGGGACGCTTTCTTT.

The chain employs TRBV9 and TRBJ1-4; a weak D match, TRBD1 (6 bases). Germline V gene sequence: CDR1 SGDLS, CDR2 YYNGEE. The CDR3 runs to 16 residues. Trimming removed 4 bases from V and 0 bases from J, with 13 bases in between. In nucleotides, the CDR3 is TGTGCCAGCAGCCCAGGGACATCTCCAACTAATGAAAAACTGTTTTTT. Protein: CASSPGTSPTNEKLFF.

The chain combines TRBV27 with TRBJ1-1; the D is unclear. Trimming left V 6 bases short and J 10 bases short, with 18 bases between. Germline V CDR1 and CDR2: MNHEY, SMNVEV (reference sequence). The CDR3 extends over 13 amino acids. The DNA of the CDR3 is TGTGCCAGCAGGACCGTCGAGAACGCGGGAGCTTTCTTT. It encodes CASRTVENAGAFF.

The chain employs TRBV6-5 and TRBJ2-7; 7 nucleotides agree with TRBD1. CDR3 size: 14 residues. Germline lookup yields CDR1 MNHEY and CDR2 SVGAGI. The V segment lost 6 bases and the J segment 3 bases; nucleotides outside the gene matches: 8. The CDR3 spells CASSATRDSYEQYF. The CDR3 bases are TGTGCCAGCAGCGCCACCCGGGACAGCTACGAGCAGTACTTC.

This chain links TRBV25-1 with TRBJ1-1; no clear D gene. Trimming pared 3 bases from V and 5 bases from J, leaving 10 bases between. The CDR3 length is 13 residues. The V gene's germline CDR1 is MGHDK and CDR2 SYGVNS. CDR3 sequence (DNA): TGTGCCAGCAGTGATAAATTCTTTACTGAAGCTTTCTTT. The encoded protein is CASSDKFFTEAFF.

The chain uses TRBV7-3 and TRBJ2-1, with 10 bases matching TRBD2. Germline V gene data show CDR1 as SGHTA and CDR2 as FQGTGA. The CDR3 runs to 15 residues. The V gene end was trimmed by 4 bases and the J gene end by 8 bases; junction bases not matched to a gene: 8. The chain's CDR3 is CASSSQSGGADEQFF. CDR3 DNA sequence: TGTGCCAGCAGCTCCCAAAGCGGGGGGGCGGATGAGCAGTTCTTC.

The chain joins TRBV4-1 to TRBJ2-2; D is possibly TRBD1 (6 bases). The germline gives CDR1 MGHRA, CDR2 YSYEKL. V lost 1 base and J 3 bases, leaving 9 bases between the germline ends. The CDR3 spans 15 residues. CDR3 in amino acids: CASSQGQEDTGELFF. The DNA of the CDR3 is TGCGCCAGCAGCCAAGGACAGGAGGACACCGGGGAGCTGTTTTTT.

V usage is TRBV28 and J usage is TRBJ2-7; 7 bases agree with TRBD1. Germline CDR1 is MDHEN and CDR2 is SYDVKM. CDR3 length: 13 residues. The V gene end was trimmed by 6 bases and the J gene end by 5 bases; junction bases not matched to a gene: 7. In DNA, the CDR3 is TGTGCCAGCAGCTCAAGGGGGCGGGACGAGCAGTACTTC. It encodes CASSSRGRDEQYF. Filled out from reference TRBV28 and TRBJ2-7, the complete variable domain reads DVKVTQSSRYLVKRTGEKVFLECVQDMDHENMFWYRQDPGLGLRLIYFSYDVKMKEKGDIPEGYSVSREKKERFSLILESASTNQTSMYLCASSSRGRDEQYFGPGTRLTVT.

This chain uses TRBV29-1 with TRBJ1-2; D unclear. Germline values: CDR1 SQVTM, CDR2 ANQGSEA. The CDR3 spans 10 residues. Trimming removed 4 bases at V and 7 bases at J, with 7 bases between. The CDR3 loop reads CSVAGVGYTF. DNA of the CDR3: TGCAGCGTTGCCGGGGTTGGCTACACCTTC. The whole variable domain, remainder taken from reference TRBV29-1 and TRBJ1-2, is SAVISQKPSRDICQRGTSLTIQCQVDSQVTMMFWYRQQPGQSLTLIATANQGSEATYESGFVIDKFPISRPNLTFSTLTVSNMSPEDSSIYLCSVAGVGYTFGSGTRLTVV.

The rearrangement joins TRBV4-2 to TRBJ2-5, with 10 bases aligning to TRBD2. The germline V gene has CDR1 LGHNA and CDR2 YNFKEQ. V lost 1 base and J lost 2; bases outside the gene matches: 7. This CDR3 region has 17 residues. The CDR3 protein is CASSQVSQRGGQETQYF. The CDR3 region has the DNA TGTGCCAGCAGCCAAGTCTCCCAGCGGGGGGGACAAGAGACCCAGTACTTC.

This clone was seen a handful of times. V usage is TRBV4-2 and J usage is TRBJ1-5; perhaps TRBD1 as D (6 bases). This CDR3 comprises 18 residues. V was clipped by 0 bases and J by 0 bases, with 15 bases between them. Germline V CDR1 and CDR2: LGHNA, YNFKEQ. CDR3 amino acids: CASSQEFPGQSSNQPQHF. CDR3 nucleotide sequence: TGTGCCAGCAGCCAAGAGTTTCCAGGACAGTCTAGCAATCAGCCCCAGCATTTT.

The chain joins TRBV10-2 to TRBJ2-7, with 9 bases aligning to TRBD2. This CDR3 is built from 14 residues. J was trimmed by 7 bases and V by 7 bases; bases with no gene match: 11. Germline CDR1 WSHSY, CDR2 SAAADI. CDR3 bases: TGCGCCAGCAAGGAGGCGGGGGGGCCTTTGGAGCAGTACTTC. It translates to CASKEAGGPLEQYF.

This sequence joins TRBV29-1 and TRBJ2-7, with D possibly being TRBD2 (7 bases). Germline lookup yields CDR1 SQVTM and CDR2 ANQGSEA. The length of the CDR3 is 13 residues. Trimming removed 6 bases from V and 5 bases from J, with 17 bases in between. CDR3 sequence (DNA): TGCAGCGTGGCCTTCGGGGGGCTCGACGAGCAGTACTTC. This encodes CSVAFGGLDEQYF.

This clone has a single count. CDR3: CAISGTRDRDSGNTIYF. CDR3 coding DNA: TGTGCCATCAGTGGGACCAGGGACAGGGACTCTGGAAACACCATATATTTT. This chain links TRBV10-3 with TRBJ1-3; 9 bases fit TRBD1. CDR1 is ENHRY and CDR2 is SYGVKD in the germline V gene. The CDR3 loop spans 17 amino acids. Unmatched junction bases numbered 7, after V lost 4 bases and J lost 0 bases.

The V and J genes are TRBV7-2 and TRBJ1-1, with D perhaps TRBD1 (5 bases). CDR3 length equals 15 residues. Trimming stripped 1 base from V and 4 bases from J, with 13 bases between. CDR1 and CDR2 (germline): SGHTA, FQGNSA. The CDR3 region has the DNA TGTGCCAGCAGCTTAGGTCAGGGAAGGACCACTGAAGCTTTCTTT. Translation: CASSLGQGRTTEAFF.

This chain uses TRBV5-1 with TRBJ1-6; 7 bases match TRBD1. Looked up from germline, CDR1 is SGHRS and CDR2 is YFSETQ. The CDR3 runs 18 residues. V trimming: 2 bases; J trimming: 1 base; junction bases outside the gene matches: 9. CDR3 bases: TGCGCCAGCAGCTTCCGCGGACAGGATATATCCTATAATTCACCCCTCCACTTT. Protein sequence: CASSFRGQDISYNSPLHF.

The V and J genes are TRBV24-1 and TRBJ2-2; D unclear. Germline CDR1 reads KGHDR; CDR2 reads SFDVKD. V was cut by 3 bases and J by 8 bases, with 21 bases left in between. The CDR3 consists of 17 residues. The CDR3 region is CATSDLPAGLVGGELFF. The CDR3 DNA follows: TGTGCCACCAGTGATCTGCCGGCTGGGCTCGTTGGAGGGGAGCTGTTTTTT.

This chain uses TRBV4-2 with TRBJ1-1, with a tentative D call TRBD1 (5 bases). V dropped 0 bases and J dropped 1 base, with 12 bases sitting between them. Looked up from germline, CDR1 is LGHNA and CDR2 is YNFKEQ. The CDR3 has 16 residues. DNA of the CDR3: TGTGCCAGCAGCCAAGATTGGTCAGGGAAGAACACTGAAGCTTTCTTT. Translating it yields CASSQDWSGKNTEAFF.